This TCR beta chain was captured in a study of blood T cell repertoires in COVID-19. The V end lost 5 bases, the J end lost 0 bases, and 9 bases lay between the germline ends. The CDR3 has 14 amino acids. The V gene's germline CDR1 is LNHNV and CDR2 YYDKDF (reference sequence). Participant-reported clinical history was the basis for cohort assignment. Study processing details: Nucleated cell counts were estimated from reference gene primer amplification. This table comes from immunoSEQ multiplex PCR, and its TCRdb copy is limited to in-frame clones, with some not included. V and J calls plus clone size are reproduced from that table; the DNA served to infer D and trimming. The profile shows hundreds of thousands of clones, roughly nine tenths of them singletons. This clone was observed once.

The chain links TRBV15 to TRBJ2-3; a weak D match, TRBD2 (5 bases). The receptor's source is a woman aged 30 to 39 with acute COVID-19. The specimen sequenced was PBMCs or T cells enriched from blood (not recorded which). The DNA for the CDR3 is TGTGCCACCAGCCGGCTAGCTAGCACAGATACGCAGTATTTT. This translates into CATSRLASTDTQYF.